The clone carrying this T cell receptor beta chain was counted ten times or more. V lost 0 bases and J lost 6, with 15 bases in between. The CDR3 spans 16 residues. Germline V gene sequence: CDR1 MGHRA, CDR2 YSYEKL. These data originate in a study of T-cell reconstitution after alpha-beta-depleted transplantation in children. As it was prepared, the TCRbeta library received unique molecular identifiers. TCRdb reprocessed the PCR reads with MiXCR, giving one entry per CDR3 protein. The profile shows over 150,000 distinct CDR3 sequences, approximately 6% of them singletons. The specimen was PBMCs, collected before TCRalphabeta/CD19-depleted stem cell transplant. This TCR came from a girl less than two years old with combined immunodeficiency, due to receive a stem cell transplant. The V gene is TRBV4-1, the J gene TRBJ1-5; weak D call: TRBD1 (5 bases). The chain's CDR3 is CASSQEGPGGTQPQHF. In nucleotides, the CDR3 is TGCGCCAGCAGCCAAGAGGGTCCGGGAGGGACTCAGCCCCAGCATTTT.